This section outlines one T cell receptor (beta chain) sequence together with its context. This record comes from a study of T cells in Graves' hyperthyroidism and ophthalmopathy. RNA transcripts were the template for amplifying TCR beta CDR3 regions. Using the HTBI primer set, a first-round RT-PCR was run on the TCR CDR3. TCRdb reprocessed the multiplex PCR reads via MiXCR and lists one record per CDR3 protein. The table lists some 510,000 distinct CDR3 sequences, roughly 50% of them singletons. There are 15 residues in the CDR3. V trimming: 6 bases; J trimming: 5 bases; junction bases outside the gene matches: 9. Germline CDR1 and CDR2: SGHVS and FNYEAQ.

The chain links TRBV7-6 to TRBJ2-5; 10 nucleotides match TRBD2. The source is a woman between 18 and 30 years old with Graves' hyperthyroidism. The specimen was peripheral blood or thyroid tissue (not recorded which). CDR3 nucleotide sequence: TGTGCCAGCAGTTACAGCGGGAGGGCGTGGGAGACCCAGTACTTC. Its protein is CASSYSGRAWETQYF.